This passage covers 18 T cell receptor beta chains from one sample sequenced in a study of CD8 T cells in ankylosing spondylitis. TCRdb reanalysed the 5' RACE reads using MiXCR and keeps one entry per CDR3 protein. This sample has 300,000 to 400,000 distinct CDR3 sequences, with about 20% found just once. General observations from the study: Typical of ankylosing spondylitis blood, it appeared, was a TCR beta motif of roughly eight highly homologous variants.

For these receptors, no antigen is known. The sample was blood, either unsorted or a sorted T cell fraction (not recorded which). The receptors originated from a male donor with ankylosing spondylitis.

This chain connects TRBV7-2 to TRBJ2-1, with TRBD2 matching 7 bases. The CDR3 has 15 residues. V shed 2 bases, J shed 4 bases, and the junction held 5 bases outside the gene matches. Per the germline V gene, CDR1 is SGHTA and CDR2 is FQGNSA. CDR3 nucleotides: TGTGCCAGCAGCTTATCAGCGGGGCTGTACAATGAGCAGTTCTTC. Protein: CASSLSAGLYNEQFF.

The chain is built from TRBV7-2 and TRBJ2-1; 7 bases align to TRBD1. The junction had 10 bases not matched to a gene; V was cut back by 8 bases and J by 3 bases. CDR3 length equals 15 residues. CDR1 and CDR2 from the germline V gene are SGHTA and FQGNSA. CDR3 sequence (DNA): TGTGCCAGCGGGGACAGACTCAGTCTCTACAATGAGCAGTTCTTC. Encoded protein: CASGDRLSLYNEQFF.

The gene calls are TRBV12-3 or TRBV12-4 and TRBJ2-5; D call uncertain. Trimming removed 3 bases from V and 5 bases from J, with 10 bases in between. The CDR3 covers 13 residues. As DNA, the CDR3 is TGTGCCAGCAGTTTTTCCGGGCTCGAGACCCAGTACTTC. This gives the protein CASSFSGLETQYF.

The CDR3 sequence is CASRAGGPADTQYF. CDR3 coding DNA: TGCGCCAGCAGAGCGGGAGGGCCCGCAGATACGCAGTATTTT. The chain employs TRBV5-1 and TRBJ2-3; 10 nucleotides line up with TRBD2. V was pared by 5 bases and J by 4 bases, with 4 bases of the junction left unmatched. This CDR3 is built from 14 residues. Germline CDR1 and CDR2: SGHRS and YFSETQ.

The chain links TRBV4-1 to TRBJ1-3; 7 bases are a match to TRBD1. Germline V CDR1 and CDR2: MGHRA, YSYEKL. The CDR3 spans 16 residues. J lost 0 bases, V lost 1 base, and 3 bases had no gene match. This CDR3 reads CASSQGGTASGNTIYF. The CDR3 DNA reads TGCGCCAGCAGCCAAGGAGGGACAGCCTCTGGAAACACCATATATTTT.

A few counts support this clonotype. The chain combines TRBV6-1 with TRBJ1-1, with D tentatively TRBD1 (5 bases). The CDR3 consists of 14 residues. Trimming shortened V by 4 bases and J by 1 base, and 10 bases separated the two germline ends. Germline V gene lookup returns CDR1 MNHNS and CDR2 SASEGT. The CDR3 DNA reads TGTGCCAGCAGTGCGGGACTAACGAACACTGAAGCTTTCTTT. Protein sequence: CASSAGLTNTEAFF.

The chain recombines TRBV7-6 with TRBJ2-5; TRBD2 agrees at 7 bases. Germline lookup yields CDR1 SGHVS and CDR2 FNYEAQ. Trimming took 5 bases from V and 5 from J; bases not matched to a gene: 8. The CDR3 totals 14 residues. In DNA, the CDR3 is TGTGCCAGCAGCCTCCTCGGGGGGAGGGAGACCCAGTACTTC. This gives the protein CASSLLGGRETQYF. The entire variable domain, with the rest obtained from reference TRBV7-6 and TRBJ2-5, is as follows: GAGVSQSPRYKVTKRGQDVALRCDPISGHVSLYWYRQALGQGPEFLTYFNYEAQQDKSGLPNDRFSAERPEGSISTLTIQRTEQRDSAMYRCASSLLGGRETQYFGPGTRLLVL.

The J gene is TRBJ2-1, the V gene TRBV7-3, with D hard to call. The ends were cut back, 1 base at V and 9 bases at J, with 13 bases in the middle. The CDR3 runs to 14 residues. In germline, CDR1 is SGHTA, CDR2 FQGTGA. This CDR3 is CASSLNPLVAEQFF. The CDR3 nucleotides are TGTGCCAGCAGCTTAAACCCGCTTGTGGCTGAGCAGTTCTTC.

The rearrangement links TRBV18 to TRBJ2-3; 9 nucleotides agree with TRBD1. The germline gives CDR1 KGHSH, CDR2 LQKENI. CDR3 length equals 15 residues. The trim removed 10 bases at V and 2 bases at J, leaving 10 bases unmatched. The CDR3: CATIPGQGSTDTQYF. CDR3 coding DNA: TGTGCCACTATTCCGGGACAGGGATCCACAGATACGCAGTATTTT.

The rearrangement uses TRBV12-5 and TRBJ2-5; D gene ambiguous. Germline CDR1 is LGHNT and CDR2 is FRNRAP. The CDR3 totals 15 residues. Between the trimmed V and J ends, which lost 7 bases and 7 bases, there was a span of 22 bases. CDR3 amino acids: CASADSSLGVRTQYF. The CDR3 region has the DNA TGTGCTAGTGCCGACTCTTCCCTCGGCGTGCGGACCCAGTACTTC.

This clonotype was seen ten or more times. The chain uses TRBV7-3 and TRBJ2-3; D not resolved. The germline CDR1 and CDR2 sequences are SGHTA and FQGTGA. Trimming shortened V by 5 bases and J by 7 bases, and 16 bases separated the two germline ends. The CDR3 is made up of 14 amino acids. Here the CDR3 DNA reads TGTGCCAGCAGCCCCATGTTAGCCCTAAATACGCAGTATTTT. This translates into CASSPMLALNTQYF.

The chain links TRBV12-3 or TRBV12-4 to TRBJ2-1; TRBD2 matches at 10 bases. The length of the CDR3 is 15 residues. With V trimmed by 7 bases and J by 5 bases, 8 bases remained unmatched. The CDR3 DNA reads as TGTGCCAGCACCATCCTAGCGGGAGACCACAATGAGCAGTTCTTC. Encoded protein: CASTILAGDHNEQFF.

The chain is built from TRBV12-5 and TRBJ2-1; 8 nucleotides agree with TRBD2. This CDR3 is 15 amino acids long. Trimming cost V 5 bases and J 3 bases; bases outside gene matches: 6. Germline CDR1 is LGHNT and CDR2 is FRNRAP. The CDR3 coding sequence is TGTGCTAGTGGTCCCGGGACTAGTTTCTACAATGAGCAGTTCTTC. It translates to CASGPGTSFYNEQFF.

The chain links TRBV24-1 to TRBJ2-7; a weak D match, TRBD1 (6 bases). This CDR3 comprises 12 residues. Germline assignment: CDR1 KGHDR and CDR2 SFDVKD. V was clipped by 10 bases and J by 4 bases, with 13 bases between them. CDR3 in DNA: TGTGCCACACAGGGAAGACCATACGAGCAGTACTTC. Its translation: CATQGRPYEQYF.

The chain joins TRBV28 to TRBJ2-3; a possible D gene is TRBD2 (6 bases). The CDR3 extends over 17 amino acids. CDR1 and CDR2 from the germline V gene are MDHEN and SYDVKM. The ends were cut back, 7 bases at V and 9 bases at J, with 29 bases in the middle. The CDR3 here is CASIHRRLAGPRRTQYF. The CDR3 nucleotides are TGTGCCAGCATTCACAGAAGGTTGGCGGGACCCCGTCGCACGCAGTATTTT. The full variable domain, its missing parts supplied by reference TRBV28 and TRBJ2-3, is DVKVTQSSRYLVKRTGEKVFLECVQDMDHENMFWYRQDPGLGLRLIYFSYDVKMKEKGDIPEGYSVSREKKERFSLILESASTNQTSMYLCASIHRRLAGPRRTQYFGPGTRLTVL.

The chain is built from TRBV6-1 and TRBJ2-1, with 16 positions matching TRBD2. The germline gives CDR1 MNHNS, CDR2 SASEGT. The junction had 11 bases not matched to a gene; V was cut back by 4 bases and J by 8 bases. The CDR3 is made up of 18 amino acids. This CDR3 is CASSAGLAGGWLLDEQFF. CDR3 sequence (DNA): TGTGCCAGCAGTGCGGGACTAGCGGGAGGGTGGCTGCTGGATGAGCAGTTCTTC.

This clonotype occurred a few times. This rearrangement joins TRBV7-9 to TRBJ1-2; TRBD1 agrees at 7 bases. Germline values: CDR1 SEHNR, CDR2 FQNEAQ (reference sequence). Trimming removed 5 bases from V and 8 bases from J; junction bases left unmatched: 8. The CDR3 runs to 13 residues. CDR3: CASSIQGTGGYTF. The CDR3 DNA follows: TGTGCCAGCAGCATACAGGGGACTGGAGGCTACACCTTC.

The gene calls are TRBV20-1 and TRBJ1-2; 9 nucleotides line up with TRBD1. With V trimmed by 6 bases and J by 7 bases, 9 bases remained unmatched. The CDR3 consists of 13 residues. Germline CDR1 is DFQATT and CDR2 is SNEGSKA (reference sequence). The CDR3 DNA sequence: TGCAGTGCCAGGACAGGGGTGGGAGGTGGCTACACCTTC. Encoded protein: CSARTGVGGGYTF.